These 15 T cell receptor beta chains were sequenced from one sample in a study of T cell repertoires in cytomegalovirus infection. TCRdb processed the reads anew with MiXCR; each CDR3 protein has one entry. The data show roughly 310,000 distinct CDR3 sequences, 15% to 20% seen once. Material for sequencing was PBMCs. The receptors come from a human donor in good health (CMV status not recorded). Some clones in this sample may be carry-over from other donors' samples.

The table lists this clonotype with many counts. The chain couples TRBV7-2 to TRBJ1-3, with unresolved D. Germline CDR1 reads SGHTA; CDR2 reads FQGNSA. V lost 5 bases and J lost 0, with 17 bases in between. The CDR3 is 17 amino acids. The CDR3 bases are TGTGCCAGCAGCCCAAACATGCCCGGAAGCTCTGGAAACACCATATATTTT. It translates to CASSPNMPGSSGNTIYF. Full variable domain (outside the CDR3, taken from reference TRBV7-2 and TRBJ1-3): GAGVSQSPSNKVTEKGKDVELRCDPISGHTALYWYRQSLGQGLEFLIYFQGNSAPDKSGLPSDRFSAERTGGSVSTLTIQRTQQEDSAVYLCASSPNMPGSSGNTIYFGEGSWLTVV.

This clonotype was counted between two and nine times. This chain uses TRBV28 with TRBJ2-6; possibly TRBD1 for D (7 bases). Per the germline V gene, CDR1 is MDHEN and CDR2 is SYDVKM. Between the trimmed V and J ends, which lost 4 bases and 10 bases, there was a span of 11 bases. CDR3 length equals 13 residues. DNA for the CDR3: TGTGCCAGCAGTTCAGGGGGGTCAAACGTCCTGACTTTC. Translation gives CASSSGGSNVLTF.

This clonotype was observed at least ten times. The V call is TRBV10-3, the J call TRBJ2-7, with no clear D. CDR1 is ENHRY, CDR2 SYGVKD, per germline. The germline V and J ends were trimmed by 8 bases and 5 bases, with 19 bases remaining between them. The CDR3 extends over 14 amino acids. The CDR3 nucleotides read TGTGCCATCTACACCCGCCCCCGACGAAACGAGCAGTACTTC. Amino acid sequence: CAIYTRPRRNEQYF.

The chain uses TRBV25-1 and TRBJ1-4; D is unclear. The V end lost 5 bases, the J end lost 4 bases, and 17 bases lay between the germline ends. Germline CDR1 and CDR2: MGHDK and SYGVNS. The CDR3 spans 16 residues. The CDR3 sequence is CASSPQRRASNEKLFF. As DNA, the CDR3 is TGTGCCAGCAGTCCTCAACGACGGGCTAGTAATGAAAAACTGTTTTTT. The whole variable domain, filled in from reference TRBV25-1 and TRBJ1-4, reads EADIYQTPRYLVIGTGKKITLECSQTMGHDKMYWYQQDPGMELHLIHYSYGVNSTEKGDLSSESTVSRIRTEHFPLTLESARPSHTSQYLCASSPQRRASNEKLFFGSGTQLSVL.

This clonotype was observed many times. This chain joins TRBV23-1 and TRBJ2-1, with D perhaps matching TRBD2 (6 bases). TRBV23-1 belongs to the ORF category, with a function that is uncertain. V lost 2 bases and J lost 1, with 9 bases in between. This CDR3 region has 15 residues. This CDR3 is CASSQNGGSYNEQFF. CDR3 DNA: TGCGCCAGCAGTCAAAACGGGGGTTCCTACAATGAGCAGTTCTTC.

The genes are TRBV5-1 and TRBJ1-6; D unclear. V shed 1 base and J shed 7 bases, with 6 bases lying between them. CDR1 is SGHRS, CDR2 YFSETQ, per germline. The CDR3 runs 13 residues. The DNA for the CDR3 is TGCGCCAGCAGCTTGCTAGAAAATTCACCCCTCCACTTT. Its protein is CASSLLENSPLHF.

The V and J genes are TRBV2 and TRBJ1-2; 10 positions match TRBD1. The CDR3 contains 15 residues. Per germline, CDR1 SNHLY and CDR2 FYNNEI. After removal of 3 bases from V and 7 bases from J, the junction contained 8 bases not matched to a gene. CDR3 amino acids: CASSEAGGTGAGYTF. DNA for the CDR3: TGTGCCAGCAGTGAGGCCGGGGGGACAGGGGCTGGCTACACCTTC.

The CDR3 nucleotides read TGTGCCAGCAGCTTAGATACAGGGATCGGCTCACCCCTCCACTTT. As protein: CASSLDTGIGSPLHF. This sequence joins TRBV11-2 and TRBJ1-6; tentative D call: TRBD1 (6 bases). This CDR3 is 15 amino acids long. Between the trimmed V and J ends, which lost 0 bases and 10 bases, there was a span of 13 bases. The germline gives CDR1 SGHAT, CDR2 FQNNGV.

The chain is built from TRBV5-1 and TRBJ1-5; 8 bases agree with TRBD1. Germline CDR1 is SGHRS and CDR2 is YFSETQ. The length of the CDR3 is 14 residues. With V trimmed by 4 bases and J by 6 bases, 6 bases remained unmatched. CDR3 bases: TGCGCCAGCAGCCCTGGACAGGGAACTCAGCCCCAGCATTTT. Translation gives CASSPGQGTQPQHF.

The chain joins TRBV13 to TRBJ1-6, with D possibly matching TRBD1 (5 bases). Germline assignment: CDR1 PRHDT and CDR2 FYEKMQ (reference sequence). The CDR3 contains 15 residues. The germline V and J ends were trimmed by 3 bases and 6 bases, with 12 bases remaining between them. The CDR3 nucleotides are TGTGCCAGCAGCTTTACGGCAGGGAGTAATTCACCCCTCCACTTT. Amino acids: CASSFTAGSNSPLHF.

The rearrangement joins TRBV12-3 or TRBV12-4 to TRBJ2-7, with D tentatively TRBD1 or TRBD2 (5 bases each). Trimming removed 5 bases from V and 0 bases from J, with 14 bases in between. CDR3 length equals 15 residues. The DNA of the CDR3 is TGTGCCAGCAGTCCTTTGTGGGGGAGCTCCTACGAGCAGTACTTC. This sequence encodes CASSPLWGSSYEQYF.

In the case of this clonotype: A much larger clone lies a single base off, so this may be a read error. The chain uses TRBV12-3 or TRBV12-4 and TRBJ1-3; D is uncertain. The CDR3 loop spans 15 amino acids. CDR3 residues: CASSLAGGGGNTVYF. CDR3 DNA sequence: TGTGCCAGCAGTTTAGCTGGAGGAGGTGGAAACACCGTATATTTT.

This clonotype was counted at least ten times. This rearrangement joins TRBV2 to TRBJ2-2, with 8 bases that match TRBD2. The CDR3 has 16 residues. Germline V gene lookup returns CDR1 SNHLY and CDR2 FYNNEI. V lost 7 bases and J lost 4; bases outside the gene matches: 11. CDR3 in DNA: TGTGCCAGCATGTGGGGGACTAGTAGGGTCACCGGGGAGCTGTTTTTT. Amino acids: CASMWGTSRVTGELFF.

This clonotype was seen a handful of times. The V gene is TRBV5-1, the J gene TRBJ2-2; D perhaps matches TRBD2 (5 bases). V lost 0 bases, J lost 7 bases, and 13 bases lay in between. The CDR3 loop spans 15 amino acids. Germline CDR1 reads SGHRS; CDR2 reads YFSETQ. In DNA form, the CDR3 reads TGCGCCAGCAGCTTGGGGGGAGTGACTTACGGGGAGCTGTTTTTT. It is translated as CASSLGGVTYGELFF.

This clonotype was counted between two and nine times. CDR3 region: CSASAGNSPLHF. The CDR3 nucleotides read TGCAGTGCTAGCGCGGGGAATTCACCCCTCCACTTT. The chain carries TRBV20-1 and TRBJ1-6; no reliable D call. Deletions cut 3 bases from V and 7 bases from J, with 7 bases between. This CDR3 is built from 12 residues. Germline assignment: CDR1 DFQATT and CDR2 SNEGSKA (reference sequence).